The 2 T cell receptor beta chains below were found in one sample sequenced in a study of control samples from healthy donors and cancer patients. The assay was immunoSEQ multiplex PCR, and TCRdb's table has in-frame clones only and misses some. Of 75,000 to 90,000 clones in the sample, about nine tenths were seen once. Sequencing was carried out using blood. The source is a man younger than 40 in good health.

The genes are TRBV27 and TRBJ1-6; 10 nucleotides agree with TRBD1. Germline trimming cut 3 bases from V and 7 bases from J; bases unmatched to any gene: 3. CDR1 is MNHEY and CDR2 is SMNVEV in the germline V gene (reference sequence). The CDR3 is 15 amino acids. CDR3 in amino acids: CASSFRDRGNSPLHF. The DNA of the CDR3 is TGTGCCAGCAGTTTTCGGGACAGGGGAAATTCACCCCTCCACTTT.

The chain links TRBV10-2 to TRBJ1-2; 10 nucleotides match TRBD1. J lost 5 bases, V lost 0 bases, and 9 bases had no gene match. CDR3 size: 17 residues. Germline assignment: CDR1 WSHSY and CDR2 SAAADI. The CDR3 here is CASSESRGQGREYGYTF. The CDR3 coding sequence is TGCGCCAGCAGTGAGTCGCGGGGACAGGGGAGGGAATATGGCTACACCTTC.